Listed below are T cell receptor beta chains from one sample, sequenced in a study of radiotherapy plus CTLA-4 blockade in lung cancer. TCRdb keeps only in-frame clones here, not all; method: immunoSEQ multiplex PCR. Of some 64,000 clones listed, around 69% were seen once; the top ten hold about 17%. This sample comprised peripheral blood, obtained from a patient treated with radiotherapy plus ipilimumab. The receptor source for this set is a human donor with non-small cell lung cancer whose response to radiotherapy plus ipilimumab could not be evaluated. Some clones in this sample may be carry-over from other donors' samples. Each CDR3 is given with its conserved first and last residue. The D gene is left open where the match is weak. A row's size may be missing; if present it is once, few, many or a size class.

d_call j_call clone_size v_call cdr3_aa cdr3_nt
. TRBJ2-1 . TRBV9 CASSHPRVGEQFF TGTGCCAGCAGCCATCCCCGAGTTGGTGAGCAGTTCTTC
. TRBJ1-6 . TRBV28 CASRGVQSSYNSPLHF TGTGCCAGCAGAGGGGTCCAGAGCTCCTATAATTCACCCCTCCACTTT
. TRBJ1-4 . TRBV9 CASGTGTLNEKLFF TGTGCCAGCGGAACTGGGACACTCAATGAAAAACTGTTTTTT
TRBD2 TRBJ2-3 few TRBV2 CASSESGTRVDTQYF TGTGCCAGCAGTGAAAGCGGGACTAGGGTAGATACGCAGTATTTT
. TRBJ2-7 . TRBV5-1 CASSLNEGYEQYF TGCGCCAGCAGCTTAAATGAGGGTTACGAGCAGTACTTC
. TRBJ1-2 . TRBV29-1 CSVTAYGYTF TGCAGCGTTACAGCCTATGGCTACACCTTC
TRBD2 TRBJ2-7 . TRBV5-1 CASSPERGQQYF TGCGCCAGCAGTCCCGAGCGGGGTCAGCAGTACTTC
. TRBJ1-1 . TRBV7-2 CASSPIGRDFVEAFF TGTGCCAGCAGCCCCATCGGCCGGGACTTCGTCGAAGCTTTCTTT
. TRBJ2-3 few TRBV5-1 CASSLGLEGDTQYF TGCGCCAGCAGCTTGGGTTTGGAGGGAGATACGCAGTATTTT
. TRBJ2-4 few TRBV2 CASSERTERGFKNIQYF TGTGCCAGCAGTGAGAGAACGGAAAGGGGTTTCAAAAACATTCAGTACTTC
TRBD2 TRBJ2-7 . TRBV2 CASSPSGGRSYEQYF TGTGCCAGCAGCCCCAGCGGGGGTCGCTCCTACGAGCAGTACTTC
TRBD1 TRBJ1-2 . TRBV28 CASSFSTGPNYGYTF TGTGCCAGCAGTTTTTCGACAGGGCCTAACTATGGCTACACCTTC
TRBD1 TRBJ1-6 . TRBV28 CASSFQQMYRGNSPLHF TGTGCCAGCAGTTTCCAGCAAATGTACAGGGGGAATTCACCCCTCCACTTT
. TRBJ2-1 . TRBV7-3 CASSPGGSYNEQFF TGTGCCAGCAGCCCTGGGGGGTCCTACAATGAGCAGTTCTTC
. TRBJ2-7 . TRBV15 CATSRDQGLGTYERYF TGTGCCACCAGCAGAGATCAGGGGCTCGGTACTTACGAGCGGTACTTC
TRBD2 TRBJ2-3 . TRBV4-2 CASSQEEASGDTQYF TGTGCCAGCAGCCAAGAAGAGGCTAGCGGAGATACGCAGTATTTT
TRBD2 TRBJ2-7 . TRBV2 CASSDAGGQYF TGTGCCAGCAGTGACGCGGGGGGGCAATACTTC
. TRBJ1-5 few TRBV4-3 CASSPREEGNQPQHF TGCGCCAGCAGCCCCCGGGAGGAAGGCAATCAGCCCCAGCATTTT
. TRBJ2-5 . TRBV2 CASSEDQVQYF TGTGCCAGCAGTGAAGACCAGGTTCAGTACTTC
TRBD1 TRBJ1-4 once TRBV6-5 CASSWDRGEKLFF TGTGCCAGCAGTTGGGACAGGGGTGAAAAACTGTTTTTT
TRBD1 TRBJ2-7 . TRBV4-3 CASSQDGGTGGEEQYF TGCGCCAGCAGCCAAGACGGAGGGACAGGGGGTGAAGAGCAGTACTTC
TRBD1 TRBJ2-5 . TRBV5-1 CASSSRQGRETQYF TGCGCCAGCAGCTCCAGACAGGGTAGGGAGACCCAGTACTTC
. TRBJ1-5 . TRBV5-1 CASSLTGKEPQHF TGCGCCAGCAGCTTGACGGGGAAAGAGCCCCAGCATTTT
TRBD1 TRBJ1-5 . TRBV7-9 CASSWGTGEGLNQPQHF TGTGCCAGCAGCTGGGGGACAGGGGAAGGTCTAAATCAGCCCCAGCATTTT
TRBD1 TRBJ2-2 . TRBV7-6 CASSLAGTGAGTGELFF TGTGCCAGCAGCTTAGCAGGGACAGGGGCTGGAACCGGGGAGCTGTTTTTT
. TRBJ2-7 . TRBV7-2 CASSLGLGAYEQYF TGTGCCAGCAGCTTAGGACTAGGGGCCTACGAGCAGTACTTC
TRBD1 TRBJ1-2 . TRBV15 CATSRDGQGGYTF TGTGCCACCAGCAGAGACGGACAGGGCGGCTACACCTTC
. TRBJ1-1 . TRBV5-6 CASSWGGGTEAFF TGTGCCAGCAGCTGGGGGGGAGGCACTGAAGCTTTCTTT
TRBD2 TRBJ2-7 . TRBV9 CASSPRAAGASYEQYF TGTGCCAGCAGCCCCCGGGCAGCGGGGGCCTCCTACGAGCAGTACTTC
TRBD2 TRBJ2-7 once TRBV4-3 CASSQEFGLAGDLEKYF TGCGCCAGCAGCCAAGAGTTCGGACTAGCGGGGGACTTGGAGAAGTACTTC
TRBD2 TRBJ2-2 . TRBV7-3 CASSSRTSGDTGELFF TGTGCCAGCAGCTCCCGGACTAGCGGGGACACCGGGGAGCTGTTTTTT
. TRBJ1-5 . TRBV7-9 CASSPTSAGNQPQHF TGTGCCAGCAGCCCCACATCCGCGGGGAACCAGCCCCAGCATTTT
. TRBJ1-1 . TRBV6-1 CASTTRAGLNTEAFF TGTGCCAGCACCACAAGGGCGGGACTGAACACTGAAGCTTTCTTT
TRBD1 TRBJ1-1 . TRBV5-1 CASSLVGTGVYTEAFF TGCGCCAGCAGCTTGGTAGGGACAGGGGTGTACACTGAAGCTTTCTTT
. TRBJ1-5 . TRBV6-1 CASSDRRGNQPQHF TGTGCCAGCAGTGACCGACGGGGCAATCAGCCCCAGCATTTT
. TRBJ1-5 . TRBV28 CASSPGQTYSNQPQHF TGTGCCAGCAGCCCCGGACAGACCTATAGCAATCAGCCCCAGCATTTT
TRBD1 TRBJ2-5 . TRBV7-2 CASSPRGQGTLKTQYF TGTGCCAGCAGCCCGAGGGGACAGGGGACCCTTAAGACCCAGTACTTC
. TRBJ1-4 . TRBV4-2 CASSQGQAKDEKLFF TGTGCCAGCAGCCAAGGACAGGCGAAAGATGAAAAACTGTTTTTT
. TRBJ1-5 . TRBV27 CASSLFYGNQPQHF TGTGCCAGCAGTTTATTCTATGGCAATCAGCCCCAGCATTTT
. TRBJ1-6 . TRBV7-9 CASSSTYRVSGNSPLHF TGTGCCAGCAGCTCTACGTACAGGGTATCGGGCAATTCACCCCTCCACTTT